The 26 T cell receptor beta chains below come from one sample, sequenced in a study of control samples from healthy donors and cancer patients. Using immunoSEQ multiplex PCR, the repertoire was profiled, and TCRdb retains in-frame clones only, with some absent. Here the sample spans some 66,000 clones, over 75% being singletons. What was sequenced was blood. These receptors were obtained from a middle-aged man in good health.

This clone has just a few counts. This chain links TRBV27 with TRBJ1-2, with a tentative D call TRBD1 (5 bases). CDR1 MNHEY and CDR2 SMNVEV come from the germline V gene (reference sequence). This CDR3 contains 13 residues. Between the trimmed V and J ends, which lost 3 bases and 4 bases, there was a span of 9 bases. CDR3 sequence reads: CASSFVQGYGYTF. CDR3 nucleotide sequence: TGTGCCAGCAGTTTTGTGCAGGGCTATGGCTACACCTTC.

The chain is built from TRBV6-2 or TRBV6-3 and TRBJ1-1; D is undetermined. Trimming stripped 5 bases from V and 3 bases from J, with 7 bases between. From germline, CDR1 is MNHEY and CDR2 SVGEGT. The CDR3 runs 12 residues. The CDR3 here is CASSSGYTEAFF. The CDR3 bases are TGTGCCAGCAGTAGCGGATACACTGAAGCTTTCTTT.

V gene TRBV7-9 combines with J gene TRBJ1-1; a possible D gene is TRBD1 (5 bases). Germline lookup yields CDR1 SEHNR and CDR2 FQNEAQ (reference sequence). This CDR3 comprises 12 residues. The ends were cut back, 5 bases at V and 7 bases at J, with 11 bases in the middle. CDR3 sequence reads: CASSRDYGEAFF. The DNA for the CDR3 is TGTGCCAGCAGCAGGGACTATGGTGAAGCTTTCTTT. Full variable domain (outside the CDR3, taken from reference TRBV7-9 and TRBJ1-1): DTGVSQNPRHKITKRGQNVTFRCDPISEHNRLYWYRQTLGQGPEFLTYFQNEAQLEKSRLLSDRFSAERPKGSFSTLEIQRTEQGDSAMYLCASSRDYGEAFFGQGTRLTVV.

This chain links TRBV6-6 with TRBJ2-3, with 7 bases lining up with TRBD2. The CDR3 extends over 16 amino acids. Germline CDR1 is MNHNY and CDR2 is SVGAGI (reference sequence). V shed 0 bases and J 2 bases; nucleotides not matched to a gene: 5. The CDR3 DNA is TGTGCCAGCAGTTACTCGGGTCGGGGGGTCACAGATACGCAGTATTTT. Protein sequence: CASSYSGRGVTDTQYF.

The rearrangement links TRBV6-5 to TRBJ2-6; D might be TRBD1 or TRBD2, each matching 5 bases. Trimming pared 6 bases from V and 1 base from J, leaving 10 bases between. The germline CDR1 and CDR2 sequences are MNHEY and SVGAGI. The CDR3 loop spans 15 amino acids. CDR3 nucleotide sequence: TGTGCCAGCAGGACCGGGGCATCTGGGGCCAACGTCCTGACTTTC. As protein: CASRTGASGANVLTF.

This sequence joins TRBV30 and TRBJ2-7; the match to TRBD1 covers 7 bases. The CDR3 is made up of 13 amino acids. The junction had 3 bases not matched to a gene; V was cut back by 0 bases and J by 4 bases. CDR1 and CDR2 (germline): GTSNPN, SVGIG (reference sequence). The chain's CDR3 is CAWSVWTGYEQYF. The CDR3 DNA is TGTGCCTGGAGTGTTTGGACAGGTTACGAGCAGTACTTC.

CDR3 in amino acids: CASSTERTEAFF. In DNA form, the CDR3 reads TGTGCCAGCAGCACAGAGCGCACTGAAGCTTTCTTT. This chain joins TRBV7-9 and TRBJ1-1; no definite D call. The ends were cut back, 5 bases at V and 4 bases at J, with 8 bases in the middle. The CDR3 sequence is 12 residues long. Germline CDR1 reads SEHNR; CDR2 reads FQNEAQ (reference sequence).

The chain combines TRBV6-2 or TRBV6-3 with TRBJ1-2, with TRBD1 identical over 8 bases. Trimming took 0 bases from V and 2 from J; bases not matched to a gene: 5. Germline V gene sequence: CDR1 MNHEY, CDR2 SVGEGT. CDR3 length: 16 residues. The CDR3 DNA reads TGTGCCAGCAGTTACTCGGACAGGGCAGGCAACTATGGCTACACCTTC. It translates to CASSYSDRAGNYGYTF.

The chain couples TRBV5-1 to TRBJ2-5; unclear D gene. The germline V gene encodes CDR1 SGHRS and CDR2 YFSETQ. The CDR3 contains 15 residues. V was clipped by 0 bases and J by 0 bases, with 9 bases between them. In nucleotides, the CDR3 is TGCGCCAGCAGCTTGGCCCCGGTGGACCAAGAGACCCAGTACTTC. Translated: CASSLAPVDQETQYF.

The chain employs TRBV6-2 or TRBV6-3 and TRBJ2-4; a possible D gene is TRBD2 (5 bases). The CDR3 runs 14 residues. Germline values: CDR1 MNHEY, CDR2 SVGEGT. V lost 5 bases and J lost 8, with 16 bases in between. The CDR3 sequence is CASSGLFPRHIQYF. The CDR3 bases are TGTGCCAGCAGTGGACTGTTCCCCCGACACATTCAGTACTTC.

The chain combines TRBV29-1 with TRBJ1-1; 10 nucleotides line up with TRBD1. The germline V gene has CDR1 SQVTM and CDR2 ANQGSEA. The junction had 7 bases not matched to a gene; V was cut back by 7 bases and J by 5 bases. The CDR3 spans 13 residues. As DNA, the CDR3 is TGCAGCGCTGGACAGGGGGATGATACTGAAGCTTTCTTT. It translates to CSAGQGDDTEAFF.

The V and J genes are TRBV7-2 and TRBJ2-2; D may be TRBD2 (7 bases). Germline-derived CDR1 and CDR2 are SGHTA and FQGNSA. V was clipped by 5 bases and J by 4 bases, with 20 bases between them. CDR3 length: 17 amino acids. The CDR3 spells CASSIRGASAFTGELFF. The CDR3 bases are TGTGCCAGCAGCATCCGGGGGGCTAGCGCTTTCACCGGGGAGCTGTTTTTT.

The CDR3 reads CASSYQGLLHDYTF. Here the CDR3 DNA reads TGTGCCAGCAGTTATCAGGGGTTGCTCCACGACTACACCTTC. The J gene is TRBJ1-2, the V gene TRBV27; a weak D match, TRBD1 (6 bases). Per germline, CDR1 MNHEY and CDR2 SMNVEV (reference sequence). CDR3 size: 14 residues. V was pared by 4 bases and J by 10 bases, with 19 bases between.

The gene calls are TRBV6-2 or TRBV6-3 and TRBJ1-4; no clear D. Trimming took 0 bases from V and 4 from J, leaving 12 bases between them. The germline CDR1 and CDR2 sequences are MNHEY and SVGEGT. The CDR3 consists of 16 residues. The CDR3 DNA is TGTGCCAGCAGTTACTCGATCCAGGAGGATAATGAAAAACTGTTTTTT. Its protein is CASSYSIQEDNEKLFF.

The chain carries TRBV5-1 and TRBJ2-5, with 9 positions matching TRBD1. This CDR3 region has 17 residues. Germline CDR1 reads SGHRS; CDR2 reads YFSETQ. Trimming at V came to 0 bases and at J to 5 bases, leaving 11 bases not matched to a gene. The CDR3 here is CASSLASGTGIPETQYF. The DNA for the CDR3 is TGCGCCAGCAGCTTGGCCAGTGGGACAGGGATCCCCGAGACCCAGTACTTC.

V gene TRBV7-9 combines with J gene TRBJ2-7; D might be TRBD1 (5 bases). In germline, CDR1 is SEHNR, CDR2 FQNEAQ (reference sequence). This CDR3 spans 13 amino acids. The V end lost 1 base, the J end lost 3 bases, and 7 bases lay between the germline ends. CDR3 sequence (DNA): TGTGCCAGCAGCTTAGGACAGCTCTACGAGCAGTACTTC. Translated: CASSLGQLYEQYF.

This clone was observed once. This chain's CDR3 is CASSYSGFRDNQETQYF. The CDR3 DNA follows: TGTGCCAGCAGTTACTCAGGTTTCCGGGACAACCAAGAGACCCAGTACTTC. The rearrangement uses TRBV6-2 or TRBV6-3 and TRBJ2-5; weak D call: TRBD1 (6 bases). V dropped 0 bases and J dropped 0 bases, with 14 bases sitting between them. The CDR3 length is 17 residues. The germline CDR1 and CDR2 sequences are MNHEY and SVGEGT.

Concerning this clone itself: In the same sample, other DNA sequences code for this CDR3. This chain joins TRBV18 and TRBJ1-1; D gene uncertain. The V gene's germline CDR1 is KGHSH and CDR2 LQKENI. This CDR3 has 13 amino acids. V was trimmed by 6 bases and J by 1 base, leaving 9 bases between them. CDR3 region: CASSLTQNTEAFF. The CDR3 DNA is TGTGCCAGCTCGCTTACACAGAACACTGAAGCTTTCTTT.

The chain joins TRBV11-1 to TRBJ2-7; no reliable D call. Germline CDR1 SGHAT, CDR2 FQDESV (reference sequence). Trimming cost V 1 base and J 7 bases, with 20 bases left between them. This CDR3 spans 16 amino acids. The CDR3 DNA follows: TGTGCCAGCAGCTTAGATCTGGTTGGCAGAACTGGGGAGCAGTACTTC. As protein: CASSLDLVGRTGEQYF.

This chain uses TRBV30 with TRBJ1-1; unclear D gene. CDR3 length: 13 residues. Germline CDR1 and CDR2: GTSNPN and SVGIG (reference sequence). V was shortened by 5 bases and J by 1 base, with 11 bases between the two germline ends. This CDR3 is CAWCTFGNTEAFF. In nucleotides, the CDR3 is TGTGCCTGGTGTACCTTTGGGAACACTGAAGCTTTCTTT.

Of note for this clone: Different DNA sequences within this sample yield the same CDR3. The chain couples TRBV6-5 to TRBJ2-7; tentatively, D is TRBD2 (5 bases). The germline gives CDR1 MNHEY, CDR2 SVGAGI. V was cut by 0 bases and J by 4 bases, with 10 bases left in between. The CDR3 contains 14 residues. The CDR3 DNA sequence: TGTGCCAGCAGTTACTCGACCCGGGGATACGAGCAGTACTTC. Protein: CASSYSTRGYEQYF.

The chain uses TRBV7-2 and TRBJ1-3; no firm D call. The CDR3 is 15 amino acids. Germline assignment: CDR1 SGHTA and CDR2 FQGNSA. V was clipped by 5 bases and J by 0 bases, with 11 bases between them. CDR3 in DNA: TGTGCCAGCAGCCCAGCACCTGTCTCTGGAAACACCATATATTTT. Residues: CASSPAPVSGNTIYF.

The chain carries TRBV29-1 and TRBJ1-5; D perhaps matches TRBD1 (6 bases). Germline V CDR1 and CDR2: SQVTM, ANQGSEA. Trimming cost V 6 bases and J 0 bases, with 12 bases left between them. The CDR3 is made up of 14 amino acids. CDR3 sequence reads: CSVAGTTSNQPQHF. The CDR3 coding sequence is TGCAGCGTCGCCGGGACAACTAGCAATCAGCCCCAGCATTTT.

The CDR3 coding sequence is TGTGCCAGCAGGACAACTAACTCGAAGCAGTTCTTC. This codes for CASRTTNSKQFF. This sequence joins TRBV12-3 or TRBV12-4 and TRBJ2-1; no definite D call. V was shortened by 6 bases and J by 11 bases, with 14 bases between the two germline ends. The CDR3 runs 12 residues.

The chain joins TRBV14 to TRBJ2-1; TRBD2 matches 12 bases. Looked up from germline, CDR1 is SGHDN and CDR2 is FVKESK. The CDR3 spans 15 residues. With V trimmed by 6 bases and J by 4 bases, 4 bases remained unmatched. The CDR3 sequence is CASRLAGGQYNEQFF. For the CDR3, the DNA is TGTGCCAGCAGACTAGCGGGAGGTCAATACAATGAGCAGTTCTTC. The complete variable domain, with remaining parts taken from reference TRBV14 and TRBJ2-1, reads EAGVTQFPSHSVIEKGQTVTLRCDPISGHDNLYWYRRVMGKEIKFLLHFVKESKQDESGMPNNRFLAERTGGTYSTLKVQPAELEDSGVYFCASRLAGGQYNEQFFGPGTRLTVL.

The chain has TRBV11-1 and TRBJ1-1, with TRBD1 identical over 7 bases. The CDR3 extends over 13 amino acids. Germline V lookup: CDR1 SGHAT, CDR2 FQDESV (reference sequence). V lost 6 bases, J lost 1 base, and 2 bases stayed unmatched. CDR3 residues: CASRRDRNTEAFF. The CDR3 DNA is TGTGCCAGCAGGCGGGACAGGAACACTGAAGCTTTCTTT.